One and the same sample provided the 18 T cell receptor beta chains below, sequenced in a study of T cell repertoires in cytomegalovirus infection. TCRdb re-analysed the reads in MiXCR, keeping a single row per CDR3 protein. The sample lists under 800,000 distinct CDR3 sequences, more than 20% occurring once. The sample taken for sequencing was CD8+ T cells from PBMCs. The source of these receptors is a human donor in good health (CMV status not recorded). Some clones in this sample may be carry-over from other donors' samples.

This chain connects TRBV11-1 to TRBJ2-1; possible D gene TRBD1, 5 bases. V lost 1 base and J lost 1, with 17 bases in between. Germline assignment: CDR1 SGHAT and CDR2 FQDESV (reference sequence). The CDR3 contains 18 residues. The CDR3 DNA reads TGTGCCAGCAGCTTAGTTGAGGATAGGGGTTGGTCCTACAATGAGCAGTTCTTC. Encoded protein: CASSLVEDRGWSYNEQFF.

J is TRBJ2-3 and V is TRBV29-1; 13 nucleotides line up with TRBD2. The V gene's germline CDR1 is SQVTM and CDR2 ANQGSEA. The CDR3 has 15 amino acids. The V gene end was trimmed by 5 bases and the J gene end by 4 bases; junction bases not matched to a gene: 6. The CDR3, as DNA: TGCAGCGTTCCTTGGACTAGCGGGGGCCCAGATACGCAGTATTTT. Translated: CSVPWTSGGPDTQYF.

This clonotype appeared a few times. This chain connects TRBV4-3 to TRBJ1-2; no definite D call. The CDR3 is made up of 15 amino acids. V gave up 1 base and J gave up 0 bases, with 9 bases separating them. In germline, CDR1 is LGHNA, CDR2 YSLEER. The CDR3: CASSQGLDPNYGYTF. The CDR3 DNA is TGCGCCAGCAGCCAAGGTCTAGACCCTAACTATGGCTACACCTTC.

With respect to this clonotype: A much larger clone differs by one base, so this may be a read error. This rearrangement joins TRBV7-8 to TRBJ1-5; D is undetermined. This CDR3 comprises 16 residues. CDR1 and CDR2 from the germline V gene are SGHVS and FQNEAQ. CDR3 in amino acids: CVSSPLRGSGNQPQHF. The CDR3 nucleotides are TGTGTCAGCAGCCCTCTACGGGGAAGCGGCAATCAGCCCCAGCATTTT.

The chain employs TRBV5-6 and TRBJ2-1; D unclear. V gave up 4 bases and J gave up 0 bases, with 14 bases separating them. The CDR3 is 16 residues long. CDR1 and CDR2 from the germline V gene are SGHDT and YYEEEE. CDR3 loop: CASSPRRSSSYNEQFF. CDR3 nucleotide sequence: TGTGCCAGCAGCCCCCGTAGGAGCAGCTCCTACAATGAGCAGTTCTTC.

The chain joins TRBV20-1 to TRBJ2-7; D tentatively fits TRBD1 or TRBD2 (6 bases each). The CDR3 consists of 12 residues. Trimming took off 4 bases at V and 4 bases at J, with 11 bases between the two ends. Per the germline V gene, CDR1 is DFQATT and CDR2 is SNEGSKA (reference sequence). The CDR3 sequence: CSAIGGSYEQYF. DNA of the CDR3: TGCAGTGCTATAGGGGGGAGTTACGAGCAGTACTTC.

This chain uses TRBV4-3 with TRBJ2-2; maybe TRBD2 (5 bases). Trimming removed 0 bases from V and 1 base from J, with 6 bases in between. The germline gives CDR1 LGHNA, CDR2 YSLEER. The CDR3 totals 15 residues. The CDR3 reads CASSQDGGNTGELFF. CDR3 nucleotide sequence: TGCGCCAGCAGCCAAGATGGAGGGAACACCGGGGAGCTGTTTTTT.

In its sample, this clonotype was seen many times. The genes are TRBV28 and TRBJ1-1, with D maybe TRBD1 (5 bases). The CDR3 extends over 16 amino acids. V was cut by 2 bases and J by 1 base, with 14 bases left in between. Germline CDR1 reads MDHEN; CDR2 reads SYDVKM. Written as DNA, the CDR3 is TGTGCCAGCAGTTTAGCACCGGGGCGGGAGAACACTGAAGCTTTCTTT. It specifies CASSLAPGRENTEAFF.

This clonotype was detected a few times. This rearrangement joins TRBV12-3 or TRBV12-4 to TRBJ2-5, with 9 bases fitting TRBD2. The CDR3 is 16 residues long. Germline trimming cut 3 bases from V and 2 bases from J; bases unmatched to any gene: 7. In DNA, the CDR3 is TGTGCCAGCAGTTTTGTTGGCGGGGGGGTACAAGAGACCCAGTACTTC. Residues: CASSFVGGGVQETQYF.

This clonotype was observed a handful of times. CDR3 nucleotides: TGTGCCAGCAGTGGGGTGACTAGCGGGGTCTCCTACGAGCAGTACGTC. This sequence encodes CASSGVTSGVSYEQYV. The rearrangement links TRBV2 to TRBJ2-7; 11 bases map to TRBD2. This CDR3 has 16 residues. V shed 4 bases, J shed 0 bases, and the junction held 5 bases outside the gene matches. CDR1 is SNHLY, CDR2 FYNNEI, per germline.

In its sample, this clonotype was seen a few times. This chain connects TRBV27 to TRBJ2-3, with D possibly being TRBD1 (5 bases). This CDR3 has 15 residues. V lost 5 bases and J 9 bases, leaving 21 bases between the germline ends. Germline V gene sequence: CDR1 MNHEY, CDR2 SMNVEV (reference sequence). This CDR3 is CASSTYDSNQETQYF. CDR3 sequence (DNA): TGTGCCAGCAGTACTTACGACAGCAATCAGGAAACGCAGTATTTT.

On this clonotype: This clone may be a read error of a much larger clone one base away. The rearrangement links TRBV7-6 to TRBJ2-7; D may match TRBD1 or TRBD2 (5 bases each). The V end lost 6 bases, the J end lost 7 bases, and 19 bases lay between the germline ends. The CDR3 contains 14 residues. Germline V CDR1 and CDR2: SGHVS, FNYEAQ. CDR3 in amino acids: CASSAKRGSWEQYF. In DNA form, the CDR3 reads TGTGCCAGCAGTGCAAAACGGGGCTCTTGGGAGCAGTACTTC.

This chain links TRBV5-5 with TRBJ2-2; 7 nucleotides line up with TRBD2. The V gene end was trimmed by 1 base and the J gene end by 6 bases; junction bases not matched to a gene: 9. This CDR3 comprises 16 residues. Germline V gene data show CDR1 as SGHKS and CDR2 as YYEKEE (reference sequence). The chain's CDR3 is CASSLNGRTNPGELFF. The CDR3 DNA is TGTGCCAGCAGCTTGAACGGGAGGACAAATCCCGGGGAGCTGTTTTTT.

The V and J genes are TRBV7-8 and TRBJ2-7; 7 bases align to TRBD1. J gave up 2 bases and V 4 bases, and 5 bases lay outside the gene matches. The CDR3 extends over 14 amino acids. Looked up from germline, CDR1 is SGHVS and CDR2 is FQNEAQ. In DNA form, the CDR3 reads TGTGCCAGCAGCTCCCCGGGACAGACCTACGAGCAGTACTTC. Protein sequence: CASSSPGQTYEQYF.

Only a few counts were recorded for this clonotype. The chain is built from TRBV20-1 and TRBJ2-1; D gene unclear. There are 13 residues in the CDR3. The ends were cut back, 0 bases at V and 6 bases at J, with 9 bases in the middle. The germline CDR1 and CDR2 sequences are DFQATT and SNEGSKA (reference sequence). The CDR3 loop reads CSARDVAGNEQFF. In nucleotides, the CDR3 is TGCAGTGCTAGAGATGTAGCCGGCAATGAGCAGTTCTTC.

There are a few counts of this clonotype. The CDR3 nucleotides read TGTGCCAGCAGCTCGGGCCTAGCGGGGGGACTAAACACAGATACGCAGTATTTT. It yields the protein CASSSGLAGGLNTDTQYF. V and J are TRBV7-3 and TRBJ2-3, with 11 bases that match TRBD2. CDR1 is SGHTA and CDR2 is FQGTGA in the germline V gene. V lost 4 bases to trimming and J lost 2 bases; unmatched junction nucleotides: 11. CDR3 length: 18 residues.

The chain recombines TRBV20-1 with TRBJ2-2, with D possibly matching TRBD1 (5 bases). Germline V gene sequence: CDR1 DFQATT, CDR2 SNEGSKA (reference sequence). This CDR3 is built from 13 residues. Trimming stripped 1 base from V and 6 bases from J, with 9 bases between. The CDR3 sequence: CSARGEQAGELFF. CDR3 bases: TGCAGTGCTAGAGGGGAACAGGCCGGGGAGCTGTTTTTT.

There are many counts of this clonotype. V gene TRBV7-2 combines with J gene TRBJ1-1, with unresolved D. V was trimmed by 2 bases and J by 0 bases, leaving 7 bases between them. This CDR3 spans 14 amino acids. Germline CDR1 SGHTA, CDR2 FQGNSA. The CDR3: CASSLKRMNTEAFF. The CDR3 DNA reads as TGTGCCAGCAGCTTAAAGAGAATGAACACTGAAGCTTTCTTT.